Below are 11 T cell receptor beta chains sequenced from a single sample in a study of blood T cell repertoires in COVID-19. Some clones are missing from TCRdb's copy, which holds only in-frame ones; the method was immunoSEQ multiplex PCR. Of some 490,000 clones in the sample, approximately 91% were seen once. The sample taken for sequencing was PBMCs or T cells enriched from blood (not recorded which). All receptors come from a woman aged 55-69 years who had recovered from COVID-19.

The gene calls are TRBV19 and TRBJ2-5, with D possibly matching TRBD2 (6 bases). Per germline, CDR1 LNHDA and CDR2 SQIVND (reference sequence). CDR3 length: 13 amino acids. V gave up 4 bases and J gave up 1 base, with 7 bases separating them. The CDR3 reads CASSRGVQETQYF. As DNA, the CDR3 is TGTGCCAGTAGTAGGGGGGTCCAAGAGACCCAGTACTTC.

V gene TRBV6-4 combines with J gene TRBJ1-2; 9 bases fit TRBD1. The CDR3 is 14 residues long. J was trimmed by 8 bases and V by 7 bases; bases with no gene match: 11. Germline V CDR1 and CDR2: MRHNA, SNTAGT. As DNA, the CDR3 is TGTGCCAGCACCCTCCGGTTGACAGGGGGAGGCTACACCTTC. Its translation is CASTLRLTGGGYTF.

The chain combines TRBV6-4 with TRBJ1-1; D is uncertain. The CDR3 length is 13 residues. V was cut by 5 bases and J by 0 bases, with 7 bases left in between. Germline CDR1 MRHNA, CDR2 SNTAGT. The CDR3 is CASSPEMNTEAFF. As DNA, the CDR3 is TGTGCCAGCAGTCCTGAGATGAACACTGAAGCTTTCTTT.

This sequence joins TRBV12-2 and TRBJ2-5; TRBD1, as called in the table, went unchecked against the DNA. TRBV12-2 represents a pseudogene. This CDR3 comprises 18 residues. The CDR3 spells CASRFGLKGVPPRGTQYF. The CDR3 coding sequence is TGTGCAAGTCGCTTTGGCTTAAAGGGGGTCCCTCCGCGAGGGACCCAGTACTTC.

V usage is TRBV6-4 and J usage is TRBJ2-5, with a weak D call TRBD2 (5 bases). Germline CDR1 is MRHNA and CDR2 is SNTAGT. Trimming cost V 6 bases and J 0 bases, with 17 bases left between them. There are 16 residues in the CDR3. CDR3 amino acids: CASSDRVEADQETQYF. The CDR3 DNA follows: TGTGCCAGCAGCGACCGGGTGGAGGCGGACCAAGAGACCCAGTACTTC.

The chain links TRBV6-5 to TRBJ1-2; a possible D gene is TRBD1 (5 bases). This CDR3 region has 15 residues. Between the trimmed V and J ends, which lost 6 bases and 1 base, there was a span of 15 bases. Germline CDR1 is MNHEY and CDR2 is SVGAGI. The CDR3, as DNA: TGTGCCAGCAGCCCCGGGGGAGTTATTAACTATGGCTACACCTTC. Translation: CASSPGGVINYGYTF.

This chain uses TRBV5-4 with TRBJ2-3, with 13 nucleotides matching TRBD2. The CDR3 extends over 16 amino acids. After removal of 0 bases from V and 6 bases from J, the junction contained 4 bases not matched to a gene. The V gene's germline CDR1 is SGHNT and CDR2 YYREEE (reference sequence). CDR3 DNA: TGTGCCAGCAGCTTGGGACTAGCGGGGGGTGAGGATACGCAGTATTTT. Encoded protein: CASSLGLAGGEDTQYF.

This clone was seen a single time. The CDR3 DNA reads TGTGCCAGCAGTTACGAGGCGGGGTCCCCCGCTGATACGCAGTATTTT. Residues: CASSYEAGSPADTQYF. The rearrangement uses TRBV6-5 and TRBJ2-3, with a weak D call TRBD2 (6 bases). From germline, CDR1 is MNHEY and CDR2 SVGAGI. The CDR3 contains 16 residues. V gave up 2 bases and J gave up 6 bases, with 18 bases separating them.

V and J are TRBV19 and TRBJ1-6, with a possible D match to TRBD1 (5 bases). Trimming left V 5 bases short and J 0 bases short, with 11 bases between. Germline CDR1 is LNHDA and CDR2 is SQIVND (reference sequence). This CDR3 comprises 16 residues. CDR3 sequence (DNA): TGTGCCAGTAGTCCCAGGGCCGACTCCTATAATTCACCCCTCCACTTT. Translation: CASSPRADSYNSPLHF.

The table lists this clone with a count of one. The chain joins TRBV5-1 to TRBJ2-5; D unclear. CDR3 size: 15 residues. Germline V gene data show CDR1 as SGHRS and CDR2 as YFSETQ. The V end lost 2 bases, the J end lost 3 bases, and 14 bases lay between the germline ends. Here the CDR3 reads CASSFNSESKETQYF. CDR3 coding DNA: TGCGCCAGCAGCTTCAACAGTGAATCCAAAGAGACCCAGTACTTC.

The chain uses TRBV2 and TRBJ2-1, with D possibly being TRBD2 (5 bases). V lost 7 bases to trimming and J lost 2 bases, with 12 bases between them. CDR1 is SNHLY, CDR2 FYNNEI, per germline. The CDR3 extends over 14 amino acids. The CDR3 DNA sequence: TGTGCCAGCATGGCGGGCCAAACCTACAATGAGCAGTTCTTC. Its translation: CASMAGQTYNEQFF. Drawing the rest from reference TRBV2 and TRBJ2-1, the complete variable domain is EPEVTQTPSHQVTQMGQEVILRCVPISNHLYFYWYRQILGQKVEFLVSFYNNEISEKSEIFDDQFSVERPDGSNFTLKIRSTKLEDSAMYFCASMAGQTYNEQFFGPGTRLTVL.